These T cell receptor beta chains were read from a single sample in a study of T cell responses to AZD1222 COVID-19 vaccine. The data were produced by immunoSEQ multiplex PCR, yet TCRdb's version contains in-frame clones alone and is incomplete. Of some 150,000 clones listed, more than 90% are singletons. The source material was peripheral blood, sampled on day 0 of AZD1222 vaccination. Receptors were obtained from an adult in good health. Each CDR3 is given with its conserved first and last residue. D genes are given only for firm matches. Clone size is shown for a subset of rows, as once, few, many or a class of expanded clone.

d_call: NA
cdr3_length: 12
j_call: TRBJ1-6
clone_size: NA
v_call: TRBV7-6
cdr3_aa: CASSLAGAPLHF
cdr3_nt: TGTGCCAGCAGCTTAGCGGGCGCACCCCTCCACTTT

d_call: NA
cdr3_length: 14
j_call: TRBJ2-6
clone_size: NA
v_call: TRBV6-2/TRBV6-3
cdr3_aa: CASSYSSGANVLTF
cdr3_nt: TGTGCCAGCAGTTACAGCTCTGGGGCCAACGTCCTGACTTTC

d_call: NA
cdr3_length: 11
j_call: TRBJ1-5
clone_size: few
v_call: TRBV20-1
cdr3_aa: CSAGLGQPQHF
cdr3_nt: TGCAGTGCCGGGTTGGGGCAGCCCCAGCATTTT

d_call: NA
cdr3_length: 12
j_call: TRBJ1-1
clone_size: NA
v_call: TRBV11-2
cdr3_aa: CASSLGRIEAFF
cdr3_nt: TGTGCCAGCAGCTTAGGGAGAATTGAAGCTTTCTTT

d_call: NA
cdr3_length: 13
j_call: TRBJ2-2
clone_size: NA
v_call: TRBV4-2
cdr3_aa: CASSPGGTGELFF
cdr3_nt: TGTGCCAGCAGCCCCGGGGGTACCGGGGAGCTGTTTTTT

d_call: NA
cdr3_length: 13
j_call: TRBJ2-2
clone_size: NA
v_call: TRBV6-5
cdr3_aa: CASTWAVTGELFF
cdr3_nt: TGTGCCAGCACCTGGGCGGTCACCGGGGAGCTGTTTTTT

d_call: NA
cdr3_length: 15
j_call: TRBJ1-1
clone_size: NA
v_call: TRBV7-9
cdr3_aa: CASSLGSGRNTEAFF
cdr3_nt: TGTGCCAGCAGCTTAGGGTCCGGGAGGAACACTGAAGCTTTCTTT

d_call: NA
cdr3_length: 13
j_call: TRBJ1-2
clone_size: NA
v_call: TRBV24-1
cdr3_aa: CATSDSGPTRYTF
cdr3_nt: TGTGCCACCAGTGATTCCGGACCCACACGGTACACCTTC

d_call: TRBD2
cdr3_length: 16
j_call: TRBJ2-1
clone_size: NA
v_call: TRBV12-5
cdr3_aa: CASGLVSGSSYNEQFF
cdr3_nt: TGTGCTAGTGGTTTGGTTAGCGGGAGCTCCTACAATGAGCAGTTCTTC

d_call: NA
cdr3_length: 13
j_call: TRBJ1-6
clone_size: NA
v_call: TRBV30
cdr3_aa: CAWSGGSNSPLHF
cdr3_nt: TGTGCCTGGAGTGGGGGCAGTAATTCACCCCTCCACTTT

d_call: NA
cdr3_length: 15
j_call: TRBJ2-1
clone_size: NA
v_call: TRBV9
cdr3_aa: CASSVVVSSYNEQFF
cdr3_nt: TGTGCCAGCAGCGTAGTTGTAAGCTCCTACAATGAGCAGTTCTTC

d_call: TRBD1
cdr3_length: 16
j_call: TRBJ2-1
clone_size: NA
v_call: TRBV9
cdr3_aa: CASSASGTGAYNEQFF
cdr3_nt: TGTGCCAGCAGCGCCTCCGGGACAGGGGCCTACAATGAGCAGTTCTTC

d_call: NA
cdr3_length: 13
j_call: TRBJ2-3
clone_size: NA
v_call: TRBV29-1
cdr3_aa: CSARIRETDTQYF
cdr3_nt: TGCAGCGCCCGCATCAGGGAAACAGATACGCAGTATTTT

d_call: NA
cdr3_length: 14
j_call: TRBJ2-2
clone_size: NA
v_call: TRBV7-8
cdr3_aa: CASSPGPYSGELFF
cdr3_nt: TGTGCCAGCAGTCCGGGCCCTTATAGCGGGGAGCTGTTTTTT

d_call: NA
cdr3_length: 14
j_call: TRBJ1-2
clone_size: NA
v_call: TRBV3-1/TRBV3-2
cdr3_aa: CASSQTPGTYGYTF
cdr3_nt: TGTGCCAGCAGCCAAACCCCGGGAACCTATGGCTACACCTTC

d_call: NA
cdr3_length: 13
j_call: TRBJ1-2
clone_size: NA
v_call: TRBV29-1
cdr3_aa: CSVKRGGDYGYTF
cdr3_nt: TGCAGCGTTAAGAGGGGGGGTGACTATGGCTACACCTTC

d_call: TRBD1
cdr3_length: 16
j_call: TRBJ1-2
clone_size: NA
v_call: TRBV19
cdr3_aa: CASSIKEGQGHYGYTF
cdr3_nt: TGTGCCAGTAGTATAAAGGAGGGACAGGGACACTATGGCTACACCTTC

d_call: NA
cdr3_length: 14
j_call: TRBJ1-5
clone_size: NA
v_call: TRBV15
cdr3_aa: CATSRSGSYQPQHF
cdr3_nt: TGTGCCACCAGCAGAAGTGGGAGTTATCAGCCCCAGCATTTT

d_call: TRBD1
cdr3_length: 17
j_call: TRBJ1-5
clone_size: NA
v_call: TRBV25-1
cdr3_aa: CASSDTQGAGSNQPQHF
cdr3_nt: TGTGCCAGCAGTGATACACAGGGGGCTGGTAGCAATCAGCCCCAGCATTTT

d_call: NA
cdr3_length: 14
j_call: TRBJ2-7
clone_size: NA
v_call: TRBV7-9
cdr3_aa: CASRGGLSTYEQYF
cdr3_nt: TGTGCCAGTAGGGGCGGACTGTCAACCTACGAGCAGTACTTC

d_call: NA
cdr3_length: 15
j_call: TRBJ1-1
clone_size: NA
v_call: TRBV5-5
cdr3_aa: CASSPGQTRVTEAFF
cdr3_nt: TGTGCCAGCAGCCCCGGGCAGACGAGGGTCACTGAAGCTTTCTTT

d_call: NA
cdr3_length: 18
j_call: TRBJ2-2
clone_size: NA
v_call: TRBV19
cdr3_aa: CAARDRGQRTSNTGELFF
cdr3_nt: TGTGCCGCACGGGACAGAGGGCAGCGGACTAGTAACACCGGGGAGCTGTTTTTT

d_call: NA
cdr3_length: 16
j_call: TRBJ1-6
clone_size: NA
v_call: TRBV6-2/TRBV6-3
cdr3_aa: CASSAMNRGPNSPLHF
cdr3_nt: TGTGCCAGCAGTGCCATGAACCGCGGACCTAATTCACCCCTCCACTTT

d_call: NA
cdr3_length: 12
j_call: TRBJ1-1
clone_size: NA
v_call: TRBV30
cdr3_aa: CAWAPGNTEAFF
cdr3_nt: TGTGCCTGGGCCCCAGGGAACACTGAAGCTTTCTTT

d_call: TRBD1
cdr3_length: 15
j_call: TRBJ1-2
clone_size: NA
v_call: TRBV7-9
cdr3_aa: CASTKNLGQDYGYTF
cdr3_nt: TGTGCCAGCACCAAAAACCTGGGACAGGACTATGGCTACACCTTC

d_call: TRBD1
cdr3_length: 19
j_call: TRBJ1-2
clone_size: NA
v_call: TRBV5-5
cdr3_aa: CASSWGQGDPRGSGYGYTF
cdr3_nt: TGTGCCAGCAGCTGGGGACAGGGGGACCCCCGGGGGTCTGGCTATGGCTACACCTTC

d_call: NA
cdr3_length: 15
j_call: TRBJ1-2
clone_size: NA
v_call: TRBV19
cdr3_aa: CASSPLIGGYYGYTF
cdr3_nt: TGTGCCAGTAGTCCCCTAATCGGTGGGTACTATGGCTACACCTTC

d_call: NA
cdr3_length: 14
j_call: TRBJ1-2
clone_size: NA
v_call: TRBV7-2
cdr3_aa: CASSFTPQLYGYTF
cdr3_nt: TGTGCCAGCAGCTTTACTCCTCAACTCTATGGCTACACCTTC

d_call: NA
cdr3_length: 14
j_call: TRBJ2-5
clone_size: NA
v_call: TRBV7-9
cdr3_aa: CASRSFRGGETQYF
cdr3_nt: TGTGCCAGCAGGTCGTTTCGGGGCGGGGAGACCCAGTACTTC

d_call: NA
cdr3_length: 14
j_call: TRBJ2-1
clone_size: NA
v_call: TRBV5-1
cdr3_aa: CASSFGGSYNEQFF
cdr3_nt: TGCGCCAGCAGCTTTGGCGGTTCCTACAATGAGCAGTTCTTC

d_call: TRBD1
cdr3_length: 16
j_call: TRBJ1-2
clone_size: NA
v_call: TRBV5-1
cdr3_aa: CASSAAGTGRGYGYTF
cdr3_nt: TGCGCCAGCAGCGCAGCCGGGACAGGGAGGGGATATGGCTACACCTTC

d_call: NA
cdr3_length: 15
j_call: TRBJ1-4
clone_size: NA
v_call: TRBV10-3
cdr3_aa: CAISDGGNSPRKLFF
cdr3_nt: TGTGCCATCAGTGATGGGGGGAACTCCCCGAGGAAACTGTTTTTT

d_call: NA
cdr3_length: 14
j_call: TRBJ2-5
clone_size: once
v_call: TRBV29-1
cdr3_aa: CSVECEGNEETQYF
cdr3_nt: TGCAGCGTTGAATGCGAAGGGAACGAAGAGACCCAGTACTTC

d_call: NA
cdr3_length: 17
j_call: TRBJ1-4
clone_size: NA
v_call: TRBV7-2
cdr3_aa: CASSLTRQGLGNEKLFF
cdr3_nt: TGTGCCAGCAGCCTAACGCGGCAGGGGTTGGGTAATGAAAAACTGTTTTTT

d_call: NA
cdr3_length: 14
j_call: TRBJ1-1
clone_size: NA
v_call: TRBV7-9
cdr3_aa: CASSFWTTNTEAFF
cdr3_nt: TGTGCCAGCAGCTTCTGGACAACCAACACTGAAGCTTTCTTT

d_call: NA
cdr3_length: 15
j_call: TRBJ2-1
clone_size: NA
v_call: TRBV9
cdr3_aa: CASSVEDSVYNEQFF
cdr3_nt: TGTGCCAGCAGCGTAGAGGACTCAGTCTACAATGAGCAGTTCTTC

d_call: TRBD1
cdr3_length: 12
j_call: TRBJ1-2
clone_size: NA
v_call: TRBV15
cdr3_aa: CATGTANYGYTF
cdr3_nt: TGTGCCACGGGGACAGCTAACTATGGCTACACCTTC

d_call: TRBD1
cdr3_length: 15
j_call: TRBJ1-1
clone_size: NA
v_call: TRBV11-2
cdr3_aa: CASSLGTGGRTEAFF
cdr3_nt: TGTGCCAGCAGCTTAGGCACAGGGGGCAGGACTGAAGCTTTCTTT

d_call: NA
cdr3_length: 14
j_call: TRBJ2-4
clone_size: NA
v_call: TRBV11-2
cdr3_aa: CASSLAGGGNIQYF
cdr3_nt: TGTGCCAGCAGCTTAGCGGGGGGCGGGAACATTCAGTACTTC

d_call: TRBD1
cdr3_length: 16
j_call: TRBJ2-7
clone_size: NA
v_call: TRBV9
cdr3_aa: CASSVGGTVKNYEQYF
cdr3_nt: TGTGCCAGCAGCGTAGGGGGGACAGTCAAGAACTACGAGCAGTACTTC

d_call: NA
cdr3_length: 15
j_call: TRBJ2-2
clone_size: NA
v_call: TRBV7-9
cdr3_aa: CASSLSQGHPGELFF
cdr3_nt: TGTGCCAGCAGCTTAAGCCAGGGCCACCCCGGGGAGCTGTTTTTT

d_call: NA
cdr3_length: 12
j_call: TRBJ1-2
clone_size: NA
v_call: TRBV7-2
cdr3_aa: CARPRWGYGYTF
cdr3_nt: TGTGCCAGGCCGCGGTGGGGGTATGGCTACACCTTC

d_call: NA
cdr3_length: 14
j_call: TRBJ1-6
clone_size: NA
v_call: TRBV7-3
cdr3_aa: CASSLEGHSSPLHF
cdr3_nt: TGTGCCAGCAGCTTAGAAGGGCATTCTTCACCCCTCCACTTT

d_call: TRBD1
cdr3_length: 15
j_call: TRBJ1-1
clone_size: NA
v_call: TRBV5-1
cdr3_aa: CASSLPTGEVTEAFF
cdr3_nt: TGCGCCAGCAGCCTACCGACAGGGGAGGTCACTGAAGCTTTCTTT

d_call: TRBD1
cdr3_length: 15
j_call: TRBJ1-2
clone_size: NA
v_call: TRBV18
cdr3_aa: CASSPQEGGNYGYTF
cdr3_nt: TGTGCCAGCTCACCACAAGAAGGGGGCAACTATGGCTACACCTTC

d_call: TRBD1
cdr3_length: 14
j_call: TRBJ1-5
clone_size: NA
v_call: TRBV9
cdr3_aa: CASRGQGATQPQHF
cdr3_nt: TGTGCCAGCCGAGGACAGGGGGCGACTCAGCCCCAGCATTTT

d_call: NA
cdr3_length: 16
j_call: TRBJ2-7
clone_size: NA
v_call: TRBV5-1
cdr3_aa: CASSWGSTDGSYEQYF
cdr3_nt: TGCGCCAGCAGCTGGGGAAGTACGGACGGATCCTACGAGCAGTACTTC

d_call: NA
cdr3_length: 14
j_call: TRBJ1-1
clone_size: NA
v_call: TRBV6-5
cdr3_aa: CASGRRQTATEAFF
cdr3_nt: TGTGCCAGCGGACGTCGGCAGACTGCCACTGAAGCTTTCTTT

d_call: TRBD2
cdr3_length: 15
j_call: TRBJ2-1
clone_size: NA
v_call: TRBV5-4
cdr3_aa: CASSLATSLHNEQFF
cdr3_nt: TGTGCCAGCAGCTTGGCGACTAGCCTTCACAATGAGCAGTTCTTC

d_call: NA
cdr3_length: 12
j_call: TRBJ1-2
clone_size: NA
v_call: TRBV5-1
cdr3_aa: CASSGRRDGYTF
cdr3_nt: TGCGCCAGCAGCGGTAGAAGGGATGGCTACACCTTC

d_call: NA
cdr3_length: 15
j_call: TRBJ2-7
clone_size: NA
v_call: TRBV6-2/TRBV6-3
cdr3_aa: CASSSPDRLLYEQYF
cdr3_nt: TGTGCCAGCAGTTCCCCCGACAGGCTACTCTACGAGCAGTACTTC

d_call: NA
cdr3_length: 14
j_call: TRBJ1-2
clone_size: NA
v_call: TRBV11-2
cdr3_aa: CASSPAGANYGYTF
cdr3_nt: TGTGCCAGCAGCCCCGCCGGGGCCAACTATGGCTACACCTTC

d_call: NA
cdr3_length: 13
j_call: TRBJ1-1
clone_size: NA
v_call: TRBV7-9
cdr3_aa: CASTGDMNTEAFF
cdr3_nt: TGTGCCAGCACGGGAGACATGAACACTGAAGCTTTCTTT